The 9 T cell receptor beta chains below were found in one sample sequenced in a study of cytomegalovirus exposure and HLA in healthy donors. A multiplex PCR was run with 60 Vbeta primers and 13 Jbeta primers. Produced via immunoSEQ multiplex PCR; TCRdb's table is partial and in-frame only. There are about 130,000 clones in the sample; about three quarters occur only once, and 0.85% to 1.4% lies in the top ten. The specimen was PBMCs. Source of these receptors: a woman between 25 and 40 years old in good health and CMV-seronegative.

This clone was counted between two and nine times. J is TRBJ2-2 and V is TRBV5-4; TRBD2 matches 8 bases. The CDR3 covers 17 residues. CDR1 SGHNT and CDR2 YYREEE come from the germline V gene (reference sequence). Losses at the gene ends were 0 bases for V and 2 bases for J; bases not matched to a gene: 6. CDR3 sequence (DNA): TGTGCCAGCAGCTTGGCCTTAGCGGGGATAAACACCGGGGAGCTGTTTTTT. This encodes CASSLALAGINTGELFF.

The chain recombines TRBV7-3 with TRBJ2-4; TRBD2 matches 9 bases. V shed 3 bases, J shed 13 bases, and the junction held 16 bases outside the gene matches. The CDR3 runs 16 residues. The germline V gene encodes CDR1 SGHTA and CDR2 FQGTGA. CDR3 region: CASSFIAGEGGCPQYF. CDR3 coding DNA: TGTGCCAGCAGCTTCATAGCGGGAGAGGGAGGGTGTCCACAGTACTTC. Variable domain in full (rest from reference TRBV7-3 and TRBJ2-4): GAGVSQTPSNKVTEKGKYVELRCDPISGHTALYWYRQSLGQGPEFLIYFQGTGAADDSGLPNDRFFAVRPEGSVSTLKIQRTERGDSAVYLCASSFIAGEGGCPQYFGAGTRLSVL.

DNA for the CDR3: TGTGCCAGCAGCGTAGCTACGAGGCCCGGTCAGAATAATTCACCCCTCCACTTT. The encoded protein is CASSVATRPGQNNSPLHF. The chain uses TRBV9 and TRBJ1-6; D remains unclear. Germline V CDR1 and CDR2: SGDLS, YYNGEE. V was pared by 0 bases and J by 5 bases, with 18 bases between. CDR3 size: 18 residues.

The gene calls are TRBV18 and TRBJ1-4; TRBD1 matches 7 bases. The germline CDR1 and CDR2 sequences are KGHSH and LQKENI. The CDR3 spans 15 residues. The ends lost 5 bases at V and 2 bases at J; junction bases unmatched: 5. CDR3 in DNA: TGTGCCAGCTCAGGTACAGGGGCGACTAATGAAAAACTGTTTTTT. Translated: CASSGTGATNEKLFF.

The gene calls are TRBV7-3 and TRBJ2-2; tentative D call: TRBD2 (6 bases). Deletions cut 5 bases from V and 5 bases from J, with 9 bases between. The CDR3 extends over 13 amino acids. The germline V gene has CDR1 SGHTA and CDR2 FQGTGA. This chain's CDR3 is CASSTSKTGELFF. DNA of the CDR3: TGTGCCAGCAGCACTAGCAAAACCGGGGAGCTGTTTTTT.

V and J are TRBV19 and TRBJ1-5; D not certain. The germline V gene encodes CDR1 LNHDA and CDR2 SQIVND (reference sequence). The V end was cut by 5 bases, the J end by 0 bases, with 17 bases between. The CDR3 has 17 amino acids. CDR3 nucleotide sequence: TGTGCCAGTAGTCCCCCTGGTCGGTGGTATAGCAATCAGCCCCAGCATTTT. It encodes CASSPPGRWYSNQPQHF.

Judged by abundance, this clone is medium-sized. The chain is built from TRBV10-3 and TRBJ2-2, with D possibly matching TRBD2 (6 bases). Germline V gene data show CDR1 as ENHRY and CDR2 as SYGVKD. V lost 2 bases to trimming and J lost 5 bases, with 12 bases between them. This CDR3 spans 15 amino acids. The CDR3 DNA sequence: TGTGCCATCAGTGAGGAGGGCGGGATAACCGGGGAGCTGTTTTTT. Translated, it gives CAISEEGGITGELFF.

The chain couples TRBV7-9 to TRBJ1-1; 7 bases are shared with TRBD1. CDR3 length: 15 residues. With 2 bases clipped from V and 4 bases from J, the junction kept 7 bases outside the gene matches. Germline V gene sequence: CDR1 SEHNR, CDR2 FQNEAQ (reference sequence). The CDR3 is CASSLPDRLGTEAFF. The CDR3 coding sequence is TGTGCCAGCAGCTTACCGGACAGGTTGGGCACTGAAGCTTTCTTT.

The V gene is TRBV11-1, the J gene TRBJ2-5, with D possibly matching TRBD2 (5 bases). CDR3 size: 16 residues. Germline V gene lookup returns CDR1 SGHAT and CDR2 FQDESV (reference sequence). Trimming shortened V by 1 base and J by 2 bases, and 14 bases separated the two germline ends. This CDR3 reads CASSLEGGSGQETQYF. The CDR3 DNA reads TGTGCCAGCAGCTTAGAGGGTGGGAGCGGACAAGAGACCCAGTACTTC.